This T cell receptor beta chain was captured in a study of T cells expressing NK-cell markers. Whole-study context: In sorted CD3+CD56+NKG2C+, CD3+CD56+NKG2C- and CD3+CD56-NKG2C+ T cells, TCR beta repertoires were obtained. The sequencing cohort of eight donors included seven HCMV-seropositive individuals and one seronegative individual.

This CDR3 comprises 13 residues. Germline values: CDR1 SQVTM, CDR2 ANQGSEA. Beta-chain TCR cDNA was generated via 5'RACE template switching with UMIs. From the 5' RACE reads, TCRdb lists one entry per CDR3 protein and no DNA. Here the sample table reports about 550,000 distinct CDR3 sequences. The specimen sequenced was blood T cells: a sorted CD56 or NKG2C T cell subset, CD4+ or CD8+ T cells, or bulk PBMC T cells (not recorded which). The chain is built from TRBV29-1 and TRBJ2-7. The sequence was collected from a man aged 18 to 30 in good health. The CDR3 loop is CSVALRSSYEQYF.